This is a list of T cell receptor beta chains from one sample in a study of blood T cells in healthy people across ages. Via MiXCR, TCRdb re-called the 5' RACE reads, giving one row per CDR3 protein. Of more than 500,000 distinct CDR3 sequences detected, approximately 27% appear once; the ten largest clones hold about 18%. The sequenced sample was blood. These receptors all stem from a woman in her 70s in good health. Each CDR3 is given with its conserved first and last residue. The order of the fields is CDR3 protein, J gene, V gene, clone size. Size tells how often a clone was seen (once, few, many) or the class of an expanded clone, and some rows leave it out.

CSVGAGTSQPQHF | TRBJ1-5 | TRBV29-1 | .
CASSSPGRAGTEAFF | TRBJ1-1 | TRBV5-6 | .
CASSLSILLDRASYNEQFF | TRBJ2-1 | TRBV27 | few
CASSEALWADYGYTF | TRBJ1-2 | TRBV6-1 | few
CASSRSGAGTQYF | TRBJ2-5 | TRBV7-9 | .
CASSSRGGLSGNTIYF | TRBJ1-3 | TRBV7-2 | few
CASSQARGSGTQYF | TRBJ2-5 | TRBV4-3 | few
CAVGSGNTIYF | TRBJ1-3 | TRBV3-1 | few
CASSQDNGLAEKLFF | TRBJ1-4 | TRBV4-3 | .
CSAGGSSYEQYF | TRBJ2-7 | TRBV20-1 | few
CASSWAGGAYNEQFF | TRBJ2-1 | TRBV7-3 | .
CASTLLRYEQYF | . | TRBV2 | .
CSAFDSSSYNEQFF | TRBJ2-1 | TRBV20-1 | .
CASSPPGSNEQFF | TRBJ2-1 | TRBV4-3 | few
CAIKSSGQGAREQYF | TRBJ2-7 | TRBV10-3 | .
CACGPDSFMNTEAFF | TRBJ1-1 | TRBV12-3/TRBV12-4 | few
CASGLSGGVNEQFF | . | TRBV12-5 | once
CATSDPKDRGETQYF | TRBJ2-5 | TRBV24-1 | few
CASSVHLAGRYTGELFF | TRBJ2-2 | TRBV2 | few
CAISELETQYF | TRBJ2-5 | TRBV10-3 | .
CASSAYGGTDEKLFF | TRBJ1-4 | TRBV9 | .
CSALMTPNSGNTIYF | TRBJ1-3 | TRBV29-1 | few
CASGKGTGNYGYTF | TRBJ1-2 | TRBV2 | few
CASSQPGQGNYGYTF | TRBJ1-2 | TRBV6-6 | few
CSARDFREGRDTQYF | TRBJ2-3 | TRBV20-1 | .
CASSRTWVQKNTEAFF | TRBJ1-1 | TRBV5-1 | .
CASSQRASNTEAFF | TRBJ1-1 | TRBV14 | .
CASSYRRVSAYEQYF | TRBJ2-7 | TRBV6-2/TRBV6-3 | many
CASSLRTEQFF | . | TRBV5-6 | .
CDSSQDQSRGAYGYTF | TRBJ1-2 | TRBV4-3 | once
CASSSTANLQETQYF | TRBJ2-5 | TRBV9 | .
CASTERGPTDGYTF | TRBJ1-2 | TRBV27 | .
CASSSQTGMAEKLFF | TRBJ1-4 | TRBV7-9 | many
CASSHTKDQYF | TRBJ2-5 | TRBV3-1 | .
CASSYGTHRETQYF | TRBJ2-5 | TRBV3-1 | once
CSARWGQETQYF | TRBJ2-5 | TRBV20-1 | few
CASTYRGRETQYF | TRBJ2-5 | TRBV11-2 | .
CASSPYGGFTGELFF | TRBJ2-2 | TRBV7-8 | .
CASSPAAGKTGELFF | TRBJ2-2 | TRBV18 | few
CASSINNRSETEAFF | TRBJ1-1 | TRBV19 | .
CASSFLAGRGETQYF | TRBJ2-5 | TRBV7-2 | .
CATKPDGKTDTQYF | TRBJ2-3 | TRBV15 | once
CASSLNYAGGQETQYF | TRBJ2-5 | TRBV5-1 | .